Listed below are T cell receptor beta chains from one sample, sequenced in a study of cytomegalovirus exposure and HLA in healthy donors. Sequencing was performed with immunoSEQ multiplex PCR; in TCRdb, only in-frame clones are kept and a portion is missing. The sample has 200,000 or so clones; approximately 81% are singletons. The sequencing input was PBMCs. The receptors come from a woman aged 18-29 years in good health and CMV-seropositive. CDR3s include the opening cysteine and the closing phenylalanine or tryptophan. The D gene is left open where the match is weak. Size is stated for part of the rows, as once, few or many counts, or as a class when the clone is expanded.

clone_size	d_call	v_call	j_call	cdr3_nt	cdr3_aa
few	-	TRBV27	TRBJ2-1	TGTGCCAGCAGTTTAGGGCTAGCTGTAGGTGGTGAGCAGTTCTTC	CASSLGLAVGGEQFF
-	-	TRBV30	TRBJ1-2	TGTGCCTGGTGTTTCCGAGACTGTAATTCCTATGGCTACACCTTC	CAWCFRDCNSYGYTF
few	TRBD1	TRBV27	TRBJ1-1	TGTGCCAGCAGTTTAACAGGGGGTGTGAACACTGAAGCTTTCTTT	CASSLTGGVNTEAFF
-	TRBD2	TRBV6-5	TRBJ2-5	TGTGCCAGCAGACCCTTAGCGGGTAATGGGGAGACCCAGTACTTC	CASRPLAGNGETQYF
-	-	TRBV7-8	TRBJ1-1	TGTGCCAGCAGCTTAGGCAGGGTTTCGGAGTCTGGGGCTTTCTTT	CASSLGRVSESGAFF
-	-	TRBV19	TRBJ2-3	TGTGCCAGTAGGGGTAGGCAGAGGGGCACAGATACGCAGTATTTT	CASRGRQRGTDTQYF
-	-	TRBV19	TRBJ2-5	TGTGCCAGTAGTATCAACGGGCAAGAGACCCAGTACTTC	CASSINGQETQYF
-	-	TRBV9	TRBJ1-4	TGTGCCAGCAGCTCTCCCTCTAATGAAAAACTGTTTTTT	CASSSPSNEKLFF
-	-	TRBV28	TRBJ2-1	TGTGCCAGCGCCCCCTGGGGGGTGAATGAGCAGTTCTTC	CASAPWGVNEQFF
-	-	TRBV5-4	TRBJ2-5	TGTGCCAGCAGCTCGGAGGGGGGGTACCAAGAGACCCAGTACTTC	CASSSEGGYQETQYF
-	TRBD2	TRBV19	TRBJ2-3	TGTGCCAGTAGCCCAGCGGGGGTGGGAGATACGCAGTATTTT	CASSPAGVGDTQYF
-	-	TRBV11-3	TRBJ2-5	TGTGCCAGCAGCAAGCGCAGTCTCCAAGAGACCCAGTACTTC	CASSKRSLQETQYF
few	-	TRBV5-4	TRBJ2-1	TGTGCCAGCAGCTTGGAGGGGGCTGTGCGGGGCAACTACAATGAGCAGTTCTTC	CASSLEGAVRGNYNEQFF
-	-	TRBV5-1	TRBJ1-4	TGCGCCAGCAGCTTGGAGGGGAGGGTGGCTGAAAAACTGTTTTTT	CASSLEGRVAEKLFF
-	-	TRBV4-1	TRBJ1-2	TGCGCCAGCAGCCAAGATCCTGGGCAGGGGAATGGCTACACCTTC	CASSQDPGQGNGYTF
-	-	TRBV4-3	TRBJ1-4	TGCGCCAGCAGCCAAGTTTACAGGGTCACTAATGAAAAACTGTTTTTT	CASSQVYRVTNEKLFF
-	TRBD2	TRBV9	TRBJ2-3	TGTGCCAGCAGCGTGGGTTTGCTAGCGGGGGATACGCAGTATTTT	CASSVGLLAGDTQYF
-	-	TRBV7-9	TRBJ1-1	TGTGCCAGCAGCTTAGGGGGGCCCGCTGAAGCTTTCTTT	CASSLGGPAEAFF
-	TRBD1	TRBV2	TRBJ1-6	TGTGCCAGCAGTCTCTTTGAAGGACAGGGCTATAATTCACCCCTCCACTTT	CASSLFEGQGYNSPLHF
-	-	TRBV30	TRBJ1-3	TGTGCCGCCGATTCATCGGGAGGAAACACCATATATTTT	CAADSSGGNTIYF
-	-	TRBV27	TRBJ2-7	TGTGCCAGCAGTTGGACTGTCTCCTACGAGCAGTACTTC	CASSWTVSYEQYF
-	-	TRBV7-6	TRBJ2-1	TGTGCCAGCAGCTTAGGACTCTACAATGAGCAGTTCTTC	CASSLGLYNEQFF
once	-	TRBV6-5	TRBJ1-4	TGTGCCAGCAGTGAGGTTACTAATGAAAAACTGTTTTTT	CASSEVTNEKLFF
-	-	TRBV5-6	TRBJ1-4	TGTGCCAGCAGCTCAGGGGATAATGAAAAACTGTTTTTT	CASSSGDNEKLFF
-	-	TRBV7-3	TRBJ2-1	TGTGCCAGCAGCTTAACCCGGAACAGCTACAATGAGCAGTTCTTC	CASSLTRNSYNEQFF
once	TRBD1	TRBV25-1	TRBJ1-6	TGTGCCAGCAGTGTCCTAGGGGGCCCACCCCTCCACTTT	CASSVLGGPPLHF
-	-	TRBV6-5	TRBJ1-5	TGTGCCAGCAGCGAAACTACAGGGAGCAATCAGCCCCAGCATTTT	CASSETTGSNQPQHF
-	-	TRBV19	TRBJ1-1	TGTGCTAGTAGCAGGTTGTTGTATACTGAAGCTTTCTTT	CASSRLLYTEAFF